This T cell receptor (beta chain) was found in a study of T cell changes during pregnancy in multiple sclerosis. Profiled with immunoSEQ multiplex PCR; TCRdb holds only in-frame clones, not every one. The sample lists 40,000 to 55,000 clones; around 90% were seen once. CDR1 is SGHNT and CDR2 is YYREEE in the germline V gene (reference sequence). This CDR3 has 16 residues. The ends lost 2 bases at V and 6 bases at J; junction bases unmatched: 8. The sequencing here drew on CD4+ T cells from peripheral blood mononuclear cells, taken in the second trimester of pregnancy. The receptor's source is a female donor with multiple sclerosis, enrolled in a pregnancy study. This chain links TRBV5-4 with TRBJ2-3; 11 bases are a match to TRBD2. The CDR3 DNA reads as TGTGCCAGCAGCTTTATTGGGACTAGCGGAAAGGATACGCAGTATTTT. This translates into CASSFIGTSGKDTQYF.